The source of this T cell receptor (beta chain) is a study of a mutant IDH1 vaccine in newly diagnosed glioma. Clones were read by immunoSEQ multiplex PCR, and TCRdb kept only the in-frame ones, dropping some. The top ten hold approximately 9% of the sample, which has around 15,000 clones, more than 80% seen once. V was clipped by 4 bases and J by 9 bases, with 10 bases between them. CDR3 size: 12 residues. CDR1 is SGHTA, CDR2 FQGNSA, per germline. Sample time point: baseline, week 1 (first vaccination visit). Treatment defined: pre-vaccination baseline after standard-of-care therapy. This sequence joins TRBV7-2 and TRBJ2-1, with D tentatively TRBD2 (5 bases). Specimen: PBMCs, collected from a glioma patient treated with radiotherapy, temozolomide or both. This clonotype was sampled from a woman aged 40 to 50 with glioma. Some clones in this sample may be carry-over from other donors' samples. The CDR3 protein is CASSSLGSEQFF. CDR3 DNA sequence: TGTGCCAGCAGCTCCTTAGGGAGTGAGCAGTTCTTC.